Presented here are 13 T cell receptor beta chains from one specimen sequenced in a study of blood T cell repertoires in COVID-19. Data came from immunoSEQ multiplex PCR; TCRdb stores just in-frame clones and leaves some out. The sample lists 120,000 or so clones, roughly 90% occurring once. Specimen: peripheral blood. Receptor source: a man over 45 with acute or convalescent COVID-19.

This chain uses TRBV6-5 with TRBJ2-5; unclear D gene. In germline, CDR1 is MNHEY, CDR2 SVGAGI. The CDR3 covers 13 residues. The V and J ends lost 0 bases and 5 bases respectively, with 7 bases between them. CDR3 in amino acids: CASSYSPGETQYF. The DNA for the CDR3 is TGTGCCAGCAGTTACTCGCCCGGGGAGACCCAGTACTTC.

The V gene is TRBV19, the J gene TRBJ1-3; D is unresolved. Trimming pared 1 base from V and 0 bases from J, leaving 7 bases between. The CDR3 consists of 15 residues. Germline V gene data show CDR1 as LNHDA and CDR2 as SQIVND (reference sequence). As DNA, the CDR3 is TGTGCCAGTAGTATAGCTGGGAGCTCTGGAAACACCATATATTTT. It is translated as CASSIAGSSGNTIYF.

This chain joins TRBV19 and TRBJ1-5; the D is unclear. Trimming took 3 bases from V and 6 from J, leaving 18 bases between them. The CDR3 spans 16 residues. Per the germline V gene, CDR1 is LNHDA and CDR2 is SQIVND (reference sequence). This CDR3 reads CASSIGTGSAAQPQHF. CDR3 sequence (DNA): TGTGCCAGTAGTATCGGTACGGGGAGCGCGGCTCAGCCCCAGCATTTT.

The V call is TRBV11-3, the J call TRBJ2-1, with 12 bases aligning to TRBD2. The junction had 8 bases not matched to a gene; V was cut back by 6 bases and J by 5 bases. Germline lookup yields CDR1 SGHNT and CDR2 YENEEA. This CDR3 has 16 amino acids. The CDR3 sequence is CASSRQGLAGNNEQFF. In DNA, the CDR3 is TGTGCCAGCAGTCGACAAGGACTAGCGGGGAACAATGAGCAGTTCTTC. Variable domain in full (rest from reference TRBV11-3 and TRBJ2-1): EAGVVQSPRYKIIEKKQPVAFWCNPISGHNTLYWYLQNLGQGPELLIRYENEEAVDDSQLPKDRFSAERLKGVDSTLKIQPAELGDSAVYLCASSRQGLAGNNEQFFGPGTRLTVL.

The V and J genes are TRBV6-5 and TRBJ2-4; the match to TRBD1 covers 8 bases. The CDR3 has 12 amino acids. The ends lost 5 bases at V and 9 bases at J; junction bases unmatched: 3. Germline V gene lookup returns CDR1 MNHEY and CDR2 SVGAGI. The CDR3, as DNA: TGTGCCAGCAGTCGGACAGGGACCATTCAGTACTTC. Its protein product is CASSRTGTIQYF.

V usage is TRBV7-6 and J usage is TRBJ2-2; D uncertain. Trimming shortened V by 1 base and J by 1 base, and 10 bases separated the two germline ends. Germline lookup yields CDR1 SGHVS and CDR2 FNYEAQ. The CDR3 runs 16 residues. The CDR3 DNA reads as TGTGCCAGCAGCTTAGGGTCAGTTGTGAACACCGGGGAGCTGTTTTTT. This encodes CASSLGSVVNTGELFF.

The rearrangement links TRBV7-9 to TRBJ1-1, with TRBD1 matching 7 bases. The CDR3 length is 14 residues. Unmatched junction bases numbered 8, after V lost 5 bases and J lost 5 bases. The germline gives CDR1 SEHNR, CDR2 FQNEAQ (reference sequence). CDR3 DNA sequence: TGTGCCAGCAGCGAAACAGGGGCACTGACTGAAGCTTTCTTT. Translated: CASSETGALTEAFF.

This clone was seen only a few times. The CDR3 reads CATSGRSSGRASTDTQYF. In nucleotides, the CDR3 is TGTGCCACCAGTGGTCGTAGTAGCGGGAGGGCGAGCACAGATACGCAGTATTTT. J is TRBJ2-3 and V is TRBV24-1; TRBD2 aligns across 11 bases. Germline loops: CDR1 KGHDR, CDR2 SFDVKD. This CDR3 contains 18 residues. The V gene end was trimmed by 5 bases and the J gene end by 0 bases; junction bases not matched to a gene: 9.

The chain has TRBV30 and TRBJ1-2; 10 bases agree with TRBD1. Germline loops: CDR1 GTSNPN, CDR2 SVGIG (reference sequence). Unmatched junction bases numbered 6, after V lost 0 bases and J lost 5 bases. This CDR3 contains 15 residues. The DNA for the CDR3 is TGTGCCTGGAGTGTGGGGACAGGGGCTGGGTATGGCTACACCTTC. This translates into CAWSVGTGAGYGYTF.

V and J are TRBV19 and TRBJ1-5; 7 bases fit TRBD1. CDR1 LNHDA and CDR2 SQIVND come from the germline V gene (reference sequence). V shed 8 bases, J shed 6 bases, and the junction held 7 bases outside the gene matches. The CDR3 sequence is 13 residues long. The CDR3 region is CASSQGVVQPQHF. The DNA of the CDR3 is TGTGCCAGTTCCCAGGGGGTAGTTCAGCCCCAGCATTTT.

The rearrangement uses TRBV15 and TRBJ1-4; D gene unclear. The CDR3 spans 13 residues. CDR1 and CDR2 (germline): LNHNV, YYDKDF (reference sequence). V lost 0 bases, J lost 15 bases, and 14 bases lay in between. The CDR3, as DNA: TGTGCCACCAGCAGAGATCAGGCGAGTAGATTGTTTTTT. Amino acid sequence: CATSRDQASRLFF. Using reference TRBV15 and TRBJ1-4 for the parts outside the CDR3, the full variable domain is DAMVIQNPRYQVTQFGKPVTLSCSQTLNHNVMYWYQQKSSQAPKLLFHYYDKDFNNEADTPDNFQSRRPNTSFCFLDIRSPGLGDTAMYLCATSRDQASRLFFGSGTQLSVL.

This clone appeared a few times. The chain recombines TRBV2 with TRBJ2-2; TRBD1 agrees at 7 bases. With V trimmed by 3 bases and J by 5 bases, 12 bases remained unmatched. Germline CDR1 and CDR2: SNHLY and FYNNEI. The CDR3 is 17 amino acids. CDR3 coding DNA: TGTGCCAGCAGTGATCACCAAGACAGGGAAAGAACCGGGGAGCTGTTTTTT. It translates to CASSDHQDRERTGELFF.

The chain combines TRBV2 with TRBJ2-7, with a weak D call TRBD2 (5 bases). The length of the CDR3 is 13 residues. The ends were cut back, 7 bases at V and 0 bases at J, with 10 bases in the middle. CDR1 SNHLY and CDR2 FYNNEI come from the germline V gene. The CDR3 reads CASKEDYSYEQYF. For the CDR3, the DNA is TGTGCCAGCAAGGAGGATTACTCCTACGAGCAGTACTTC. Together with reference TRBV2 and TRBJ2-7, the CDR3 gives the full variable domain: EPEVTQTPSHQVTQMGQEVILRCVPISNHLYFYWYRQILGQKVEFLVSFYNNEISEKSEIFDDQFSVERPDGSNFTLKIRSTKLEDSAMYFCASKEDYSYEQYFGPGTRLTVT.